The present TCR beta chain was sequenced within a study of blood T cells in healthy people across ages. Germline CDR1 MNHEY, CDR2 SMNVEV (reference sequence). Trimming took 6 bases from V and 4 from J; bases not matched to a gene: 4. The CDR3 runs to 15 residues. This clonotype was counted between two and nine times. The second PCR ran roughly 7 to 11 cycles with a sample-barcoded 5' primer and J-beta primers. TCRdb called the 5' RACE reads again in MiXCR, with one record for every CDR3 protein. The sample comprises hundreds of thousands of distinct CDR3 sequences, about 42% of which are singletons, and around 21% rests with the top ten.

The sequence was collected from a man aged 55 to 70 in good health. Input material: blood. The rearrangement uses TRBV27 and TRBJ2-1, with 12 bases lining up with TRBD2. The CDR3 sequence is CASSIGTSGYNEQFF. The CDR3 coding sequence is TGTGCCAGCAGCATCGGGACTAGCGGGTACAATGAGCAGTTCTTC.